Shown below are 28 T cell receptor beta chains from a single sample sequenced in a study of Ad26.COV2.S vaccination and SARS-CoV-2 variants. TCRdb's copy holds only in-frame clones and misses some; the assay was immunoSEQ multiplex PCR. The repertoire holds a few hundred thousand clones, with approximately 87% as singletons. Stated treatment: roughly 19 received Ad26.COV2.S at low or high dose, single or two shots; 5 received placebo; per-sample allocation not given. Day 63 after the first vaccine or placebo injection was the time point for sampling. This specimen consisted of peripheral blood, obtained in a trial of Ad26.COV2.S vaccine versus placebo. All receptors derive from a person between 18 and 65 years old who received the Ad26.COV2.S COVID-19 vaccine or a placebo.

The chain couples TRBV9 to TRBJ1-1; D is perhaps TRBD1 (5 bases). The germline V and J ends were trimmed by 2 bases and 7 bases, with 12 bases remaining between them. Germline V gene sequence: CDR1 SGDLS, CDR2 YYNGEE. The CDR3 spans 13 residues. CDR3 sequence reads: CASSVRVDGEAFF. CDR3 bases: TGTGCCAGCAGCGTCAGGGTCGATGGTGAAGCTTTCTTT.

This clone was observed a handful of times. The chain has TRBV7-9 and TRBJ1-5; no clear D gene. Germline CDR1 reads SEHNR; CDR2 reads FQNEAQ (reference sequence). The V end was cut by 5 bases, the J end by 2 bases, with 10 bases between. The CDR3 loop spans 14 amino acids. CDR3 nucleotide sequence: TGTGCCAGCAGCCCTGGGGTCGGCAATCAGCCCCAGCATTTT. The encoded protein is CASSPGVGNQPQHF.

Points on this clone: This sample also contains other DNA sequences that code for the same CDR3. The CDR3 DNA reads as TGCGCCAGCAGCCAAGCGGGACTAAGCAATCAGCCCCAGCATTTT. The encoded protein is CASSQAGLSNQPQHF. The chain employs TRBV4-1 and TRBJ1-5; D is perhaps TRBD1 (5 bases). In germline, CDR1 is MGHRA, CDR2 YSYEKL. The CDR3 runs 15 residues. V lost 1 base and J 1 base, leaving 8 bases between the germline ends.

The CDR3 region is CASSLFLENYGYTF. The CDR3 DNA reads as TGTGCCAGCAGCTTATTCTTAGAGAACTATGGCTACACCTTC. The chain carries TRBV13 and TRBJ1-2; D ambiguous. Trimming pared 2 bases from V and 2 bases from J, leaving 9 bases between. The CDR3 totals 14 residues. CDR1 and CDR2 from the germline V gene are PRHDT and FYEKMQ (reference sequence).

The chain carries TRBV9 and TRBJ1-1; D not resolved. Germline CDR1 is SGDLS and CDR2 is YYNGEE. The CDR3 totals 14 residues. V lost 3 bases and J 3 bases, leaving 12 bases between the germline ends. The CDR3 spells CASSANPPDTEAFF. Here the CDR3 DNA reads TGTGCCAGCAGCGCGAACCCCCCCGACACTGAAGCTTTCTTT.

The chain carries TRBV10-3 and TRBJ1-2; D uncertain. The CDR3 contains 12 residues. Germline assignment: CDR1 ENHRY and CDR2 SYGVKD. With 0 bases removed from V and 6 bases from J, the gap between germline ends came to 5 bases. The CDR3 loop is CAISESSHGYTF. CDR3 in DNA: TGTGCCATCAGTGAGTCGAGTCATGGCTACACCTTC.

The chain employs TRBV3-1 (or the pseudogene TRBV3-2) and TRBJ1-6; D unclear. The ends were cut back, 1 base at V and 0 bases at J, with 1 base in the middle. Germline assignment: CDR1 LGHDT and CDR2 YNNKEL (reference sequence). The CDR3 runs to 14 residues. The DNA of the CDR3 is TGTGCCAGCAGCCAAGTCTCCTATAATTCACCCCTCCACTTT. Protein sequence: CASSQVSYNSPLHF.

J is TRBJ1-1 and V is TRBV7-2; possible D gene TRBD1, 5 bases. Germline CDR1 and CDR2: SGHTA and FQGNSA. This CDR3 has 14 residues. Trimming removed 5 bases at V and 1 base at J, with 11 bases between. CDR3 protein: CASSPADRNTEAFF. The CDR3 bases are TGTGCCAGCAGCCCAGCCGACAGGAACACTGAAGCTTTCTTT.

This chain uses TRBV6-5 with TRBJ2-1; 7 bases are a match to TRBD1. From germline, CDR1 is MNHEY and CDR2 SVGAGI. Germline trimming cut 5 bases from V and 9 bases from J; bases unmatched to any gene: 10. The CDR3 extends over 14 amino acids. Here the CDR3 reads CASSRDRAFSEQFF. In DNA, the CDR3 is TGTGCCAGCAGTAGGGACAGAGCCTTTAGTGAGCAGTTCTTC.

The gene calls are TRBV7-2 and TRBJ2-1, with 8 positions matching TRBD2. The CDR3 length is 14 residues. V shed 2 bases and J 10 bases; nucleotides not matched to a gene: 7. Germline assignment: CDR1 SGHTA and CDR2 FQGNSA. CDR3 residues: CASSLTREAGEQFF. The CDR3 DNA follows: TGTGCCAGCAGCTTAACGCGGGAGGCTGGGGAGCAGTTCTTC.

This clone showed up just once. The rearrangement uses TRBV4-1 and TRBJ2-1; TRBD2 matches 10 bases. The CDR3 covers 16 residues. Per germline, CDR1 MGHRA and CDR2 YSYEKL. The V and J ends lost 0 bases and 7 bases, in that order; junction bases with no gene match: 6. In DNA form, the CDR3 reads TGCGCCAGCAGCCAAGATGAGCGGGGGGGATGGAATGAGCAGTTCTTC. This sequence encodes CASSQDERGGWNEQFF.

The genes are TRBV19 and TRBJ1-3; D not resolved. Germline-derived CDR1 and CDR2 are LNHDA and SQIVND (reference sequence). CDR3 length equals 14 residues. The V and J ends lost 3 bases and 0 bases respectively, with 6 bases between them. In DNA form, the CDR3 reads TGTGCCAGTAGTATGGCACCCTCTGGAAACACCATATATTTT. Amino acids: CASSMAPSGNTIYF. The whole variable domain, filled in from reference TRBV19 and TRBJ1-3, reads DGGITQSPKYLFRKEGQNVTLSCEQNLNHDAMYWYRQDPGQGLRLIYYSQIVNDFQKGDIAEGYSVSREKKESFPLTVTSAQKNPTAFYLCASSMAPSGNTIYFGEGSWLTVV.

This clone was observed once. This chain joins TRBV7-2 and TRBJ1-1; TRBD1 is a possible D gene (6 bases). Germline V gene lookup returns CDR1 SGHTA and CDR2 FQGNSA. This CDR3 is 14 amino acids long. Trimming cost V 2 bases and J 4 bases, with 11 bases left between them. This CDR3 reads CASSLRWGPTEAFF. The DNA of the CDR3 is TGTGCCAGCAGCTTAAGGTGGGGGCCCACTGAAGCTTTCTTT.

The chain is built from TRBV5-1 and TRBJ2-1; TRBD2 matches at 11 bases. CDR3 length equals 15 residues. Germline V lookup: CDR1 SGHRS, CDR2 YFSETQ. V trimming: 3 bases; J trimming: 7 bases; junction bases outside the gene matches: 6. The CDR3 coding sequence is TGCGCCAGCAGCTGGGGACTAGCGGACGTAAATGAGCAGTTCTTC. Protein sequence: CASSWGLADVNEQFF.

This chain joins TRBV6-5 and TRBJ1-2; weak D call: TRBD1 (5 bases). CDR1 MNHEY and CDR2 SVGAGI come from the germline V gene. The CDR3 totals 13 residues. The V end lost 6 bases, the J end lost 3 bases, and 11 bases lay between the germline ends. CDR3 region: CASSLQGYYGYTF. CDR3 bases: TGTGCCAGCAGCCTTCAGGGTTACTATGGCTACACCTTC.

This sequence joins TRBV5-1 and TRBJ1-1; tentative D call: TRBD1 (5 bases). This CDR3 has 14 residues. Germline V gene sequence: CDR1 SGHRS, CDR2 YFSETQ. Deletions cut 3 bases from V and 6 bases from J, with 15 bases between. CDR3 nucleotides: TGCGCCAGCAGCTGGACCGGGGGTGGGTCTGAAGCTTTCTTT. Amino acid sequence: CASSWTGGGSEAFF.

The chain recombines TRBV12-3 or TRBV12-4 with TRBJ1-2; D gene ambiguous. There are 12 residues in the CDR3. Trimming pared 6 bases from V and 10 bases from J, leaving 15 bases between. CDR3 amino acids: CASSLGGFDYTF. In DNA form, the CDR3 reads TGTGCCAGCAGCCTAGGAGGGTTTGACTACACCTTC.

For this clone: One end of the junction fails to match germline, which may point to a read error. The J gene is TRBJ2-1, the V gene TRBV11-2, with 7 bases matching TRBD2. The CDR3 runs 14 residues. The germline V gene has CDR1 SGHAT and CDR2 FQNNGV. CDR3 sequence: CASREGHSYNEQFF. The CDR3 DNA follows: TGTGCGAGCAGGGAGGGGCACTCCTACAATGAGCAGTTCTTC.

In this sample, this clone turned up a few times. The chain couples TRBV19 to TRBJ2-2; no clear D. V was cut by 2 bases and J by 11 bases, with 6 bases left in between. The CDR3 length is 11 residues. Germline values: CDR1 LNHDA, CDR2 SQIVND (reference sequence). CDR3 loop: CASSISRELFF. The CDR3, as DNA: TGTGCCAGTAGTATATCCCGAGAGCTGTTTTTT.

The chain joins TRBV7-2 to TRBJ1-2, with 7 positions matching TRBD1. Germline V gene lookup returns CDR1 SGHTA and CDR2 FQGNSA. The V gene end was trimmed by 5 bases and the J gene end by 4 bases; junction bases not matched to a gene: 13. This CDR3 contains 16 residues. CDR3 amino acids: CASSPVLGGAGYGYTF. The CDR3 region has the DNA TGTGCCAGCAGCCCCGTCTTAGGGGGCGCCGGCTATGGCTACACCTTC.

V gene TRBV4-3 combines with J gene TRBJ1-2; D ambiguous. The germline V gene encodes CDR1 LGHNA and CDR2 YSLEER. The CDR3 spans 14 residues. The germline V and J ends were trimmed by 0 bases and 7 bases, with 12 bases remaining between them. CDR3 DNA: TGCGCCAGCAGCCAAGATCTGGGGTCCTCTGGCTACACCTTC. Residues: CASSQDLGSSGYTF.

The gene calls are TRBV6-2 or TRBV6-3 and TRBJ2-2, with 8 bases lining up with TRBD2. Germline CDR1 reads MNHEY; CDR2 reads SVGEGT. The CDR3 covers 15 residues. The trim removed 5 bases at V and 4 bases at J, leaving 6 bases unmatched. The CDR3 sequence: CASSMDGRATGELFF. In DNA, the CDR3 is TGTGCCAGCAGTATGGACGGGAGGGCCACCGGGGAGCTGTTTTTT.

V and J are TRBV5-4 and TRBJ1-1; TRBD1 is a possible D gene (6 bases). Germline lookup yields CDR1 SGHNT and CDR2 YYREEE (reference sequence). The CDR3 totals 14 residues. V was cut by 5 bases and J by 1 base, with 12 bases left in between. The CDR3 region is CASRPTGWNTEAFF. The DNA for the CDR3 is TGTGCCAGCAGGCCGACAGGATGGAACACTGAAGCTTTCTTT.

The chain carries TRBV4-1 and TRBJ1-6, with a possible D match to TRBD1 (6 bases). The CDR3 is 14 amino acids. Germline CDR1 reads MGHRA; CDR2 reads YSYEKL. V lost 4 bases and J 8 bases, leaving 12 bases between the germline ends. The CDR3 loop is CASSLRDTDSPLHF. The CDR3 nucleotides read TGCGCCAGCAGCCTGCGGGACACAGATTCACCCCTCCACTTT.

The J gene is TRBJ1-1, the V gene TRBV27; tentative D call: TRBD1 (6 bases). Trimming shortened V by 6 bases and J by 10 bases, and 12 bases separated the two germline ends. The germline CDR1 and CDR2 sequences are MNHEY and SMNVEV (reference sequence). The CDR3 is 11 residues long. This chain's CDR3 is CASRSQGSAFF. The CDR3 nucleotides are TGTGCCAGCAGAAGCCAGGGGTCAGCTTTCTTT.

This rearrangement joins TRBV18 to TRBJ1-4; 9 bases fit TRBD1. The CDR3 contains 14 residues. Trimming took 6 bases from V and 8 from J; bases not matched to a gene: 7. Germline V gives CDR1 KGHSH, CDR2 LQKENI. CDR3: CASSRRQGEEKLFF. CDR3 bases: TGTGCCAGCTCTCGTCGACAGGGGGAAGAAAAACTGTTTTTT. The variable domain in full, completed from reference TRBV18 and TRBJ1-4, reads NAGVMQNPRHLVRRRGQEARLRCSPMKGHSHVYWYRQLPEEGLKFMVYLQKENIIDESGMPKERFSAEFPKEGPSILRIQQVVRGDSAAYFCASSRRQGEEKLFFGSGTQLSVL.

The chain carries TRBV6-6 and TRBJ1-2; unclear D gene. Germline lookup yields CDR1 MNHNY and CDR2 SVGAGI (reference sequence). The CDR3 consists of 15 residues. Trimming pared 3 bases from V and 3 bases from J, leaving 14 bases between. In DNA, the CDR3 is TGTGCCAGCAGTTATCGTAAGGGAGAGGACTATGGCTACACCTTC. This gives the protein CASSYRKGEDYGYTF.

This clone was recorded once. The rearrangement links TRBV5-1 to TRBJ1-4, with D unresolved. V lost 3 bases to trimming and J lost 9 bases, with 15 bases between them. This CDR3 is 14 amino acids long. The germline V gene has CDR1 SGHRS and CDR2 YFSETQ. CDR3 loop: CASSSHQDGKKLFF. CDR3 nucleotides: TGCGCCAGCAGCTCCCATCAGGATGGGAAAAAACTGTTTTTT.